This entry features one T cell receptor (beta chain) sequence. CDR3 length: 17 residues. Looked up from germline, CDR1 is SGHTA and CDR2 is FQGNSA. Trimming took off 3 bases at V and 2 bases at J, with 19 bases between the two ends. The data originate from a study of blood T cell repertoires in COVID-19. Sequencing was performed with immunoSEQ multiplex PCR; in TCRdb, only in-frame clones are kept and a portion is missing. The sample gives 200,000 to 250,000 clones, roughly 84% of which show up once; less than 4% is in the top ten. This TCR derives from a woman aged 80 or over with acute or convalescent COVID-19. Input material: peripheral blood. The chain links TRBV7-2 to TRBJ2-5, with D unresolved. The CDR3 bases are TGTGCCAGCAGCTTTTATCTCACTCGATCATCACAAGAGACCCAGTACTTC. Translation: CASSFYLTRSSQETQYF.